This passage covers 8 T cell receptor beta chains from one sample sequenced in a study of shared clonotypes between healthy human individuals. Sequenced by immunoSEQ multiplex PCR; TCRdb stores in-frame clones only, minus some. The profile shows some 2.1 million clones, just under 95% of them singletons. CD45RO-negative, CCR7-positively selected cells formed the naive CD8 fraction, excluding terminally differentiated effector memory CD45RA+ cells. Sequencing input: naive CD8+ T cells from PBMCs. The receptors were sampled from a man aged 18 to 30 in good health. Some clones in this sample may be carry-over from other donors' samples.

This chain uses TRBV7-8 with TRBJ2-1; 14 nucleotides align to TRBD2. Unmatched junction bases numbered 2, after V lost 1 base and J lost 0 bases. CDR1 and CDR2 from the germline V gene are SGHVS and FQNEAQ. This CDR3 contains 18 residues. This CDR3 is CASSLGLAGGISYNEQFF. The DNA for the CDR3 is TGTGCCAGCAGCTTAGGACTAGCGGGAGGGATCTCCTACAATGAGCAGTTCTTC. The full variable domain, its missing parts supplied by reference TRBV7-8 and TRBJ2-1, is GAGVSQSPRYKVAKRGQDVALRCDPISGHVSLFWYQQALGQGPEFLTYFQNEAQLDKSGLPSDRFFAERPEGSVSTLKIQRTQQEDSAVYLCASSLGLAGGISYNEQFFGPGTRLTVL.

The chain combines TRBV9 with TRBJ2-2; D call uncertain. The CDR3 covers 16 residues. Germline loops: CDR1 SGDLS, CDR2 YYNGEE. Trimming removed 0 bases at V and 1 base at J, with 10 bases between. The CDR3 protein is CASSVAGPKNTGELFF. The CDR3 DNA reads as TGTGCCAGCAGCGTAGCAGGACCTAAGAACACCGGGGAGCTGTTTTTT.

This clone was seen more than once but under ten times. CDR3 amino acids: CAWSRDRGYWNTEAFF. DNA for the CDR3: TGTGCCTGGAGTCGGGACAGGGGTTATTGGAACACTGAAGCTTTCTTT. The rearrangement links TRBV30 to TRBJ1-1; 10 nucleotides align to TRBD1. The CDR3 spans 16 residues. V shed 2 bases, J shed 1 base, and the junction held 7 bases outside the gene matches. Germline-derived CDR1 and CDR2 are GTSNPN and SVGIG (reference sequence). The complete variable domain, with remaining parts taken from reference TRBV30 and TRBJ1-1, reads SQTIHQWPATLVQPVGSPLSLECTVEGTSNPNLYWYRQAAGRGLQLLFYSVGIGQISSEVPQNLSASRPQDRQFILSSKKLLLSDSGFYLCAWSRDRGYWNTEAFFGQGTRLTVV.

The J gene is TRBJ1-5, the V gene TRBV28; possible D gene TRBD1, 5 bases. V dropped 0 bases and J dropped 6 bases, with 12 bases sitting between them. This CDR3 has 15 amino acids. The germline V gene has CDR1 MDHEN and CDR2 SYDVKM. The CDR3, as DNA: TGTGCCAGCAGTTTATGGGGGGATGTGGGTCAGCCCCAGCATTTT. It is translated as CASSLWGDVGQPQHF.

V gene TRBV6-5 combines with J gene TRBJ2-1; the match to TRBD1 covers 9 bases. Looked up from germline, CDR1 is MNHEY and CDR2 is SVGAGI. The CDR3 is 14 residues long. J lost 8 bases, V lost 6 bases, and 8 bases had no gene match. CDR3 in amino acids: CASSFKDRGHEQFF. The CDR3 nucleotides read TGTGCCAGCAGCTTCAAGGACAGGGGCCATGAGCAGTTCTTC.

The V call is TRBV15, the J call TRBJ2-3; no clear D. Trimming removed 2 bases at V and 0 bases at J, with 9 bases between. The CDR3 is made up of 15 amino acids. Germline CDR1 LNHNV, CDR2 YYDKDF (reference sequence). Here the CDR3 DNA reads TGTGCCACCAGCAGACCGCAGGAGAGCACAGATACGCAGTATTTT. Translated, it gives CATSRPQESTDTQYF.

The chain is built from TRBV13 and TRBJ1-5; D is possibly TRBD1 (6 bases). The CDR3 contains 16 residues. Per the germline V gene, CDR1 is PRHDT and CDR2 is FYEKMQ (reference sequence). Trimming left V 5 bases short and J 6 bases short, with 20 bases between. The CDR3 DNA follows: TGTGCCAGCAGCCTGGCGGCACAGGGCAGGTTTCAGCCCCAGCATTTT. Translation gives CASSLAAQGRFQPQHF.

The rearrangement uses TRBV28 and TRBJ2-7; the D gene is possibly TRBD1 (5 bases). Trimming removed 3 bases from V and 0 bases from J, with 9 bases in between. The CDR3 covers 14 residues. Germline CDR1 is MDHEN and CDR2 is SYDVKM. The CDR3 protein is CASSFGHLSYEQYF. DNA of the CDR3: TGTGCCAGCAGTTTCGGACACCTCTCCTACGAGCAGTACTTC.